The rows below give T cell receptor beta chains drawn from one sample of a study of neoadjuvant anti-PD-1 for oral cavity cancer. Profiling relied on immunoSEQ multiplex PCR, and the TCRdb table lists in-frame clones only, not all of them. The table records some 71,000 clones, around 80% of them present only once. Material: PBMCs, obtained before nivolumab (anti-PD-1) treatment. The origin of the receptors is a person aged 35-79 years with oral cavity squamous cell carcinoma. CDR3s leave out the opening cysteine and the closing phenylalanine or tryptophan.

v_call | cdr3_aa
TRBV6-1 | ASSASGSFTDTQY
TRBV5-1 | ASSSTATTGRQETQY
TRBV5-4 | ASSLGGSIMNTEAF
TRBV25-1 | ASSEPGSSYNEQF
TRBV5-1 | ASSLAQALNYGYT
TRBV7-8 | ASRGQGAIRNTEAF
TRBV9 | ASSGTGRRKLF
TRBV11-2 | ASSFFLEAIEQY
TRBV19 | ASSRDRGRYT
TRBV2 | ASSETGGRNIQY
TRBV4-1 | ASSQVPPGEGGNTEAF
TRBV2 | AAMAPFPSNRGTGGLEYEQY
TRBV27 | ASSSLNYEQY
TRBV4-1 | ASSQDRQGVQPQH
TRBV5-1 | ASSLGQGASYEQY
TRBV7-2 | ASIGQAGGQPQH
TRBV10-2 | ASSEGVLAVGEQF
TRBV5-1 | ASSFAGNPTEAF
TRBV27 | ASSFGGDRGYT
TRBV5-1 | ASRYQEGQETQY
TRBV7-2 | ASSLTSSYEQY
TRBV11-2 | ASSSTPGQGYGYT
TRBV29-1 | SVDWGAYYGYT
TRBV30 | AWRDRERGYT
TRBV27 | ASSISSSDNEQF
TRBV2 | ASSESGGSRAEQY
TRBV11-3 | ASSSGTSGGTQETQY
TRBV5-1 | ASSSGTANYGYT
TRBV10-3 | AISREFQKNEQF
TRBV5-1 | ASSFGQGIETQY
TRBV4-2 | ASSQGSASGANEQF
TRBV7-9 | AIQGDSNQPQH
TRBV19 | ASTPYSGTQPQH
TRBV7-6 | ASSLGTEEKLF
TRBV27 | ASSLTQRHTGELF
TRBV5-5 | ASSLRGSVVEQY
TRBV28 | ASSLVRAGSHRPSGANVLT
TRBV21-1 | ASTGEQY
TRBV5-4 | ASSWDRSSYEQY
TRBV7-3 | ASSLGGIAEAF
TRBV29-1 | SVVRGDSKNIQY
TRBV10-1 | ASSVDRDYGYT
TRBV6-6 | ASSYRYTSTDTQY
TRBV6-5 | ACQRGTNSPLH
TRBV19 | ASSGASGPYEQY
TRBV5-1 | ASSLASAARSSYEQY
TRBV5-1 | ASSLAGTGELF
TRBV9 | ASSSLSSYNEQF
TRBV4-1 | ASSQVGLYTGELF
TRBV5-1 | ASSRDISGELF
TRBV9 | ASSGTLETEAF